These 24 T cell receptor beta chains came from one sample sequenced in a study of cytomegalovirus exposure and HLA in healthy donors. 60 Vbeta and 13 Jbeta primers were used in PCR. Clones were read by immunoSEQ multiplex PCR, and TCRdb kept only the in-frame ones, dropping some. Of about 69,000 clones listed, about 70% were seen once; the top ten hold roughly 9.7%. Source material: PBMCs. The receptors stem from a woman aged 25 to 39 in good health and CMV-seronegative.

The chain links TRBV30 to TRBJ2-3; 7 bases match TRBD2. The V gene end was trimmed by 5 bases and the J gene end by 2 bases; junction bases not matched to a gene: 4. The CDR3 is 13 residues long. Germline V gene sequence: CDR1 GTSNPN, CDR2 SVGIG (reference sequence). The CDR3 sequence is CAWGLVSTDTQYF. In nucleotides, the CDR3 is TGTGCCTGGGGACTAGTATCCACAGATACGCAGTATTTT.

The CDR3 protein is CASSFYSGGLGSGANVLTF. CDR3 sequence (DNA): TGTGCCAGCAGCTTTTATTCAGGGGGCCTCGGCTCTGGGGCCAACGTCCTGACTTTC. This rearrangement joins TRBV7-2 to TRBJ2-6; 8 nucleotides align to TRBD1. J lost 0 bases, V lost 3 bases, and 10 bases had no gene match. The V gene's germline CDR1 is SGHTA and CDR2 FQGNSA. The CDR3 covers 19 residues.

V usage is TRBV6-4 and J usage is TRBJ2-3; 10 bases map to TRBD2. The junction had 4 bases not matched to a gene; V was cut back by 4 bases and J by 3 bases. Germline V gene sequence: CDR1 MRHNA, CDR2 SNTAGT. CDR3 length: 15 residues. CDR3 nucleotides: TGTGCCAGCAGTGGCCTAGCGGGGGCGACAGATACGCAGTATTTT. This sequence encodes CASSGLAGATDTQYF.

The J gene is TRBJ1-5, the V gene TRBV6-1; D perhaps matches TRBD1 (6 bases). The CDR3 contains 14 residues. Trimming cost V 6 bases and J 7 bases, with 16 bases left between them. Germline CDR1 MNHNS, CDR2 SASEGT. The CDR3 sequence is CASRQGGTGQPQHF. DNA for the CDR3: TGTGCCAGCAGACAGGGAGGGACGGGGCAGCCCCAGCATTTT.

V is TRBV10-3 and J is TRBJ1-1, with 10 bases aligning to TRBD1. The CDR3 extends over 16 amino acids. The trim removed 6 bases at V and 1 base at J, leaving 8 bases unmatched. CDR1 ENHRY and CDR2 SYGVKD come from the germline V gene. CDR3 region: CAIRTGTGDTNTEAFF. DNA for the CDR3: TGTGCCATCAGGACCGGGACAGGGGATACGAACACTGAAGCTTTCTTT.

This sequence joins TRBV27 and TRBJ2-7; TRBD2 matches at 8 bases. The V segment lost 2 bases and the J segment 2 bases; nucleotides outside the gene matches: 5. The CDR3 consists of 15 residues. Per germline, CDR1 MNHEY and CDR2 SMNVEV (reference sequence). The CDR3 coding sequence is TGTGCCAGCAGTTTAAAGTCGACTAGCGCCTACGAGCAGTACTTC. It yields the protein CASSLKSTSAYEQYF.

The V call is TRBV6-1, the J call TRBJ1-2, with TRBD1 identical over 9 bases. CDR3 length equals 13 residues. Trimming cost V 10 bases and J 4 bases; bases outside gene matches: 7. The germline V gene has CDR1 MNHNS and CDR2 SASEGT. This CDR3 reads CANSDRGLYGYTF. The CDR3 DNA sequence: TGTGCCAACTCGGACAGGGGACTCTATGGCTACACCTTC.

Ten or more counts support this clone. V is TRBV6-1 and J is TRBJ1-1, with a possible D match to TRBD1 (5 bases). The V gene lost 1 base and the J gene lost 2 bases, with 14 bases spanning the gap. The CDR3 contains 16 residues. Germline V gene data show CDR1 as MNHNS and CDR2 as SASEGT. CDR3 coding DNA: TGTGCCAGCAGTGAAGAGGCAGGGCTAGGAAACACTGAAGCTTTCTTT. It encodes CASSEEAGLGNTEAFF.

V is TRBV4-1 and J is TRBJ2-1; perhaps TRBD2 as D (7 bases). V shed 4 bases and J shed 8 bases, with 18 bases lying between them. Germline V CDR1 and CDR2: MGHRA, YSYEKL. The CDR3 is made up of 15 amino acids. The CDR3 here is CASSPEGGGRDEQFF. The CDR3 nucleotides are TGCGCCAGCAGCCCAGAAGGGGGGGGTAGGGATGAGCAGTTCTTC.

The J gene is TRBJ1-1, the V gene TRBV2, with TRBD1 as a possible D gene (6 bases). The V gene lost 6 bases and the J gene lost 0 bases, with 8 bases spanning the gap. Germline CDR1 SNHLY, CDR2 FYNNEI. There are 13 residues in the CDR3. CDR3 amino acids: CASSRDMNTEAFF. CDR3 DNA sequence: TGTGCCAGCAGCCGGGACATGAACACTGAAGCTTTCTTT.

The rearrangement links TRBV6-5 to TRBJ2-3, with D perhaps TRBD2 (5 bases). CDR3 length: 11 residues. Per germline, CDR1 MNHEY and CDR2 SVGAGI. The V end was cut by 7 bases, the J end by 6 bases, with 8 bases between. CDR3 nucleotide sequence: TGTGCCAGCACCGGCGGGGATACGCAGTATTTT. It encodes CASTGGDTQYF.

The rearrangement links TRBV13 to TRBJ2-3; TRBD2 might be the D (5 bases). Trimming cost V 4 bases and J 1 base, with 9 bases left between them. CDR3 length equals 14 residues. Per germline, CDR1 PRHDT and CDR2 FYEKMQ (reference sequence). As DNA, the CDR3 is TGTGCCAGCAGCTCCCGGACTGGCACAGATACGCAGTATTTT. Translation gives CASSSRTGTDTQYF.

The rearrangement uses TRBV9 and TRBJ2-1; 9 nucleotides agree with TRBD1. CDR1 and CDR2 from the germline V gene are SGDLS and YYNGEE. The CDR3 totals 16 residues. After removal of 4 bases from V and 3 bases from J, the junction contained 8 bases not matched to a gene. The CDR3: CASSPRTGASYNEQFF. CDR3 in DNA: TGTGCCAGCAGCCCCCGGACAGGGGCTAGCTACAATGAGCAGTTCTTC.

The chain recombines TRBV11-2 with TRBJ2-7, with TRBD1 as a possible D gene (6 bases). CDR1 and CDR2 from the germline V gene are SGHAT and FQNNGV. V was pared by 2 bases and J by 2 bases, with 10 bases between. The CDR3 loop spans 14 amino acids. This CDR3 is CASSLHTGPYEQYF. CDR3 coding DNA: TGTGCCAGCAGCTTACATACAGGGCCCTACGAGCAGTACTTC.

The genes are TRBV2 and TRBJ1-2, with 7 nucleotides matching TRBD1. With V trimmed by 7 bases and J by 4 bases, 12 bases remained unmatched. Germline V lookup: CDR1 SNHLY, CDR2 FYNNEI. The CDR3 is made up of 15 amino acids. The DNA for the CDR3 is TGTGCCAGCACCCCAGAGGCAGGGGGAGGCTATGGCTACACCTTC. Its translation: CASTPEAGGGYGYTF.

V is TRBV5-1 and J is TRBJ2-5; 12 bases are a match to TRBD1. Germline V lookup: CDR1 SGHRS, CDR2 YFSETQ. The CDR3 length is 14 residues. The ends lost 4 bases at V and 4 bases at J; junction bases unmatched: 2. The CDR3 DNA reads TGCGCCAGCAGCGGGACAGGGGGCCCAGAGACCCAGTACTTC. The encoded protein is CASSGTGGPETQYF.

This rearrangement joins TRBV14 to TRBJ2-5; D not certain. The closer fit of TRBJ2-7 to the DNA end suggests the J call may be wrong. The CDR3 contains 13 residues. CDR1 and CDR2 from the germline V gene are SGHDN and FVKESK. The CDR3 protein is CASSQSPVPEQYF. In DNA, the CDR3 is TGTGCCAGCAGCCAATCACCCGTCCCCGAGCAGTACTTC.

This chain joins TRBV5-6 and TRBJ1-4; D not resolved. This CDR3 has 14 residues. The V and J ends lost 3 bases and 8 bases respectively, with 14 bases between them. CDR1 is SGHDT, CDR2 YYEEEE, per germline. For the CDR3, the DNA is TGTGCCAGCAGCTCTCGGTATGGTGAGGAAAAACTGTTTTTT. Translated: CASSSRYGEEKLFF.

This clone came up once. This chain's CDR3 is CASSEQGALLKGYTF. In DNA, the CDR3 is TGTGCCAGCAGCGAACAGGGGGCGCTTCTAAAAGGCTACACCTTC. The chain has TRBV6-1 and TRBJ1-2; 9 bases align to TRBD1. Germline CDR1 is MNHNS and CDR2 is SASEGT. This CDR3 spans 15 amino acids. V was pared by 6 bases and J by 8 bases, with 13 bases of the junction left unmatched.

The CDR3 loop is CASSLGQPKPNEKLFF. The CDR3 DNA is TGCGCCAGCAGCTTGGGACAGCCAAAGCCAAATGAAAAACTGTTTTTT. V and J are TRBV5-1 and TRBJ1-4, with D maybe TRBD1 (5 bases). V was pared by 0 bases and J by 5 bases, with 14 bases between. The CDR3 is 16 residues long. The germline CDR1 and CDR2 sequences are SGHRS and YFSETQ.

This chain joins TRBV7-9 and TRBJ2-1; 10 nucleotides align to TRBD2. CDR3 size: 12 residues. From germline, CDR1 is SEHNR and CDR2 FQNEAQ (reference sequence). Germline trimming cut 4 bases from V and 11 bases from J; bases unmatched to any gene: 2. The CDR3: CASSSGLAKQFF. Here the CDR3 DNA reads TGTGCCAGCAGCTCGGGACTAGCGAAGCAGTTCTTC.

With regard to this clone: As the CDR3 is not closed by the conserved phenylalanine or tryptophan, this likely results from a read error. The chain employs TRBV4-3 and TRBJ1-4; 10 positions match TRBD1. V was clipped by 8 bases and J by 6 bases; unmatched bases: 9. This CDR3 region has 15 residues. The germline gives CDR1 LGHNA, CDR2 YSLEER. Here the CDR3 reads CASSKHGTGDEKLFV. Here the CDR3 DNA reads TGCGCCAGCTCTAAACACGGGACAGGGGATGAAAAACTGTTTGTT.

In this sample, this clone turned up a few times. The rearrangement joins TRBV7-8 to TRBJ1-2; 7 bases are a match to TRBD1. The CDR3 spans 17 residues. J was trimmed by 8 bases and V by 2 bases; bases with no gene match: 17. Germline V gene data show CDR1 as SGHVS and CDR2 as FQNEAQ. CDR3: CASSLLAGTDHYVGYTF. CDR3 DNA: TGTGCCAGCAGCTTATTGGCCGGGACAGATCACTATGTCGGCTACACCTTC. Combining the CDR3 with reference TRBV7-8 and TRBJ1-2 gives the whole variable domain GAGVSQSPRYKVAKRGQDVALRCDPISGHVSLFWYQQALGQGPEFLTYFQNEAQLDKSGLPSDRFFAERPEGSVSTLKIQRTQQEDSAVYLCASSLLAGTDHYVGYTFGSGTRLTVV.

The chain is built from TRBV7-2 and TRBJ1-4; no clear D gene. The CDR3 consists of 13 residues. V was clipped by 8 bases and J by 5 bases, with 12 bases between them. From germline, CDR1 is SGHTA and CDR2 FQGNSA. DNA for the CDR3: TGTGCCAGCCGTCGTCAGATCAATGAAAAACTGTTTTTT. Translated, it gives CASRRQINEKLFF. Variable domain in full (rest from reference TRBV7-2 and TRBJ1-4): GAGVSQSPSNKVTEKGKDVELRCDPISGHTALYWYRQSLGQGLEFLIYFQGNSAPDKSGLPSDRFSAERTGGSVSTLTIQRTQQEDSAVYLCASRRQINEKLFFGSGTQLSVL.